Listed below are T cell receptor beta chains from one sample, sequenced in a study of blood T cell repertoires in COVID-19. Measured with immunoSEQ multiplex PCR; TCRdb has only the in-frame clones, and not every one. The sample consists of nearly 200,000 clones, roughly 84% of them appearing once. Sequenced material: peripheral blood. Every receptor here comes from a human donor in a cohort sampled during active COVID-19. CDR3s include the opening cysteine and the closing phenylalanine or tryptophan. Fields, in order: D gene, V gene, J gene, clone size, CDR3 protein, CDR3 DNA. A D gene is named only where the DNA matches it firmly. Size is omitted from some rows. Given values are once, few, many or a class for expanded clones.

-,TRBV2,TRBJ2-5,-,CASATDQREETQYF,TGTGCCAGCGCGACAGACCAACGAGAGGAGACCCAGTACTTC
-,TRBV18,TRBJ2-2,-,CASSPVTINTGELFF,TGTGCCAGCTCACCAGTCACTATCAACACCGGGGAGCTGTTTTTT
-,TRBV3-1/TRBV3-2,TRBJ1-2,few,CASSTSYGYTF,TGTGCCAGCTCTACCTCCTATGGCTACACCTTC
TRBD1,TRBV11-2,TRBJ1-2,-,CASSSTVSGGYGYTF,TGTGCCAGCAGCTCAACAGTCTCAGGGGGCTATGGCTACACCTTC
TRBD2,TRBV4-1,TRBJ2-1,-,CASSQLTSGGANEQFF,TGCGCCAGCAGCCAACTCACTAGCGGGGGGGCCAATGAGCAGTTCTTC
TRBD2,TRBV9,TRBJ2-7,-,CASSVASGRRYEQYF,TGTGCCAGCAGCGTAGCTAGCGGGAGGCGGTACGAGCAGTACTTC
-,TRBV21-1,TRBJ1-5,-,CARHRVQQPQHF,TGTGCCCGCCACAGGGTACAGCAGCCCCAGCATTTT
-,TRBV5-1,TRBJ2-3,-,CASSLAGAIDTQYF,TGCGCCAGCAGCTTGGCCGGTGCCATAGATACGCAGTATTTT
-,TRBV19,TRBJ2-2,few,CASIEAKNTGELFF,TGTGCCAGTATAGAGGCCAAAAACACCGGGGAGCTGTTTTTT
-,TRBV6-5,TRBJ1-1,-,CASRTPGSSFF,TGTGCCAGCAGGACTCCGGGAAGCAGTTTCTTT
-,TRBV9,TRBJ1-2,-,CASSVEPGPYGYTF,TGTGCCAGCAGCGTAGAGCCAGGGCCCTATGGCTACACCTTC
-,TRBV3-1/TRBV3-2,TRBJ1-2,few,CASSPLLTGDAGYTF,TGTGCCAGCAGCCCCTTACTTACAGGAGACGCTGGCTACACCTTC
-,TRBV10-3,TRBJ2-1,-,CAIALGGSYNEQFF,TGTGCCATCGCTCTCGGGGGTTCCTACAATGAGCAGTTCTTC
-,TRBV5-6,TRBJ1-1,-,CASSFASRNTEAFF,TGTGCCAGCAGCTTCGCTAGCAGGAACACTGAAGCTTTCTTT
TRBD2,TRBV28,TRBJ2-1,once,CASRLSAGGPRNEQFF,TGTGCCAGCAGACTATCAGCGGGAGGGCCAAGAAATGAGCAGTTCTTC
-,TRBV18,TRBJ2-3,once,CASSIQGPPDTQYF,TGTGCCAGCTCAATACAGGGCCCCCCAGATACGCAGTATTTT
TRBD2,TRBV5-4,TRBJ2-7,-,CASSLVAGGSYEQYF,TGTGCCAGCAGCTTGGTGGCGGGAGGGTCCTACGAGCAGTACTTC
-,TRBV7-2,TRBJ1-6,-,CASTLMGTPSSPLHF,TGTGCCAGCACCCTGATGGGGACACCGAGTTCACCCCTCCACTTT
TRBD1,TRBV10-3,TRBJ2-5,-,CAARDSYQETQYF,TGTGCCGCAAGGGACAGCTACCAAGAGACCCAGTACTTC
TRBD2,TRBV14,TRBJ2-3,-,CASSQIPLAGRTSTDTQYF,TGTGCCAGCAGCCAAATCCCACTAGCGGGGAGAACTAGCACAGATACGCAGTATTTT
TRBD1,TRBV18,TRBJ2-3,-,CASSPPGQGLGTQYF,TGTGCCAGCTCGCCCCCGGGACAGGGGTTAGGTACGCAGTATTTT
-,TRBV7-3,TRBJ1-1,-,CASSWAGGTEAFF,TGTGCCAGCAGCTGGGCCGGGGGAACTGAAGCTTTCTTT
-,TRBV28,TRBJ1-1,-,CASLTQGIVNTEAFF,TGTGCCAGCCTAACACAGGGAATAGTGAACACTGAAGCTTTCTTT
-,TRBV3-1/TRBV3-2,TRBJ2-2,-,CASSPLSNTGELFF,TGTGCCAGCAGTCCACTCTCGAACACCGGGGAGCTGTTTTTT
-,TRBV28,TRBJ1-2,-,CASTGRVYGYTF,TGTGCCAGCACCGGCAGGGTATATGGCTACACCTTC
-,TRBV5-1,TRBJ2-1,-,CASSGGTAYNEQFF,TGCGCCAGCAGCGGGGGCACCGCCTACAATGAGCAGTTCTTC